These 28 T cell receptor beta chains came from one sample sequenced in a study of response to subunit inactivated influenza vaccine. TCRdb used MiXCR to reprocess the RT-PCR reads, holding one entry per CDR3 protein. This table holds about 620,000 distinct CDR3 sequences, approximately 12% found once. The sample here was PBMCs from blood, taken on the day of vaccination. These receptors all come from a man aged 45-65 years who received an inactivated influenza vaccine.

The sample holds a few counts of this clonotype. The chain links TRBV7-9 to TRBJ2-1, with D tentatively TRBD2 (5 bases). CDR3 length equals 13 residues. The germline V gene has CDR1 SEHNR and CDR2 FQNEAQ (reference sequence). Trimming stripped 2 bases from V and 8 bases from J, with 10 bases between. CDR3 protein: CASSLPVGDEQFF. CDR3 DNA: TGTGCCAGCAGCTTACCCGTCGGGGATGAGCAGTTCTTC. The full variable domain, with the rest looked up from reference TRBV7-9 and TRBJ2-1, is DTGVSQNPRHKITKRGQNVTFRCDPISEHNRLYWYRQTLGQGPEFLTYFQNEAQLEKSRLLSDRFSAERPKGSFSTLEIQRTEQGDSAMYLCASSLPVGDEQFFGPGTRLTVL.

This CDR3 is CASSSLAEQTYEQYF. CDR3 nucleotide sequence: TGTGCCAGCAGTTCATTAGCGGAACAGACCTACGAGCAGTACTTC. V usage is TRBV28 and J usage is TRBJ2-7; tentative D call: TRBD2 (6 bases). The germline V gene encodes CDR1 MDHEN and CDR2 SYDVKM. V shed 4 bases and J shed 2 bases, with 15 bases lying between them. The CDR3 spans 15 residues.

The chain uses TRBV2 and TRBJ2-7, with D maybe TRBD1 (5 bases). The V end was cut by 4 bases, the J end by 4 bases, with 8 bases between. Per germline, CDR1 SNHLY and CDR2 FYNNEI. This CDR3 is 12 amino acids long. The CDR3 region has the DNA TGTGCCAGCAGTGCAGACAGATACGAGCAGTACTTC. Its protein product is CASSADRYEQYF. The whole variable domain, filled in from reference TRBV2 and TRBJ2-7, reads EPEVTQTPSHQVTQMGQEVILRCVPISNHLYFYWYRQILGQKVEFLVSFYNNEISEKSEIFDDQFSVERPDGSNFTLKIRSTKLEDSAMYFCASSADRYEQYFGPGTRLTVT.

Only a few counts were recorded for this clonotype. This rearrangement joins TRBV20-1 to TRBJ2-2; D gene uncertain. Trimming removed 2 bases at V and 4 bases at J, with 20 bases between. The CDR3 loop spans 17 amino acids. The germline V gene has CDR1 DFQATT and CDR2 SNEGSKA (reference sequence). CDR3 DNA sequence: TGCAGTGCTAGACCCCCAAAGGATACATCAGTCACCGGGGAGCTGTTTTTT. This sequence encodes CSARPPKDTSVTGELFF.

This clonotype was detected ten times or more. This chain uses TRBV4-2 with TRBJ2-3, with D perhaps being TRBD1 or TRBD2 (5 bases each). The germline V gene has CDR1 LGHNA and CDR2 YNFKEQ. Trimming removed 4 bases from V and 6 bases from J, with 14 bases in between. The CDR3 is made up of 14 amino acids. DNA of the CDR3: TGTGCCAGCAGCCCCGCCGGGGCCCAGGATACGCAGTATTTT. Protein product: CASSPAGAQDTQYF.

In DNA, the CDR3 is TGCGCCAGCAGCTTGGCCGCCTTTGCGGGTGAGCAGTTCTTC. Protein product: CASSLAAFAGEQFF. The chain couples TRBV5-1 to TRBJ2-1, with a weak D call TRBD2 (5 bases). Looked up from germline, CDR1 is SGHRS and CDR2 is YFSETQ. V was clipped by 0 bases and J by 9 bases, with 13 bases between them. CDR3 length equals 14 residues.

This chain joins TRBV7-8 and TRBJ2-7; the match to TRBD1 covers 9 bases. Germline loops: CDR1 SGHVS, CDR2 FQNEAQ. J was trimmed by 1 base and V by 5 bases; bases with no gene match: 6. The CDR3 spans 15 residues. CDR3 bases: TGTGCCAGCAGCCATAGACAGGGGGGGTCCTACGAGCAGTACTTC. It encodes CASSHRQGGSYEQYF. Supplemented by reference TRBV7-8 and TRBJ2-7, the full variable domain reads GAGVSQSPRYKVAKRGQDVALRCDPISGHVSLFWYQQALGQGPEFLTYFQNEAQLDKSGLPSDRFFAERPEGSVSTLKIQRTQQEDSAVYLCASSHRQGGSYEQYFGPGTRLTVT.

The V and J genes are TRBV6-2 or TRBV6-3 and TRBJ2-7; D might be TRBD2 (6 bases). Trimming took 2 bases from V and 0 from J, leaving 8 bases between them. Germline values: CDR1 MNHEY, CDR2 SVGEGT. This CDR3 comprises 14 residues. CDR3 sequence (DNA): TGTGCCAGCAGTTACGACGGGGGCTCCTACGAGCAGTACTTC. It yields the protein CASSYDGGSYEQYF.

This clonotype turned up a few times. The genes are TRBV6-1 and TRBJ2-3; D ambiguous. The length of the CDR3 is 14 residues. The germline V and J ends were trimmed by 6 bases and 0 bases, with 10 bases remaining between them. Germline assignment: CDR1 MNHNS and CDR2 SASEGT. The CDR3 DNA reads TGTGCCAGCAGATCACAATCTAGCACAGATACGCAGTATTTT. This translates into CASRSQSSTDTQYF.

This chain links TRBV12-3 or TRBV12-4 with TRBJ2-1; D remains ambiguous. The CDR3 runs 14 residues. With 4 bases removed from V and 4 bases from J, the gap between germline ends came to 11 bases. The CDR3 DNA follows: TGTGCCAGCAGTTCCGAGTGGTCATACAATGAGCAGTTCTTC. This encodes CASSSEWSYNEQFF.

This clonotype was recorded at least ten times. The chain uses TRBV5-1 and TRBJ2-3; D not certain. The V end lost 0 bases, the J end lost 0 bases, and 5 bases lay between the germline ends. The germline V gene encodes CDR1 SGHRS and CDR2 YFSETQ. The CDR3 loop spans 14 amino acids. This CDR3 reads CASSLVRSTDTQYF. CDR3 nucleotide sequence: TGCGCCAGCAGCTTGGTCCGAAGCACAGATACGCAGTATTTT.

CDR3: CASSNRDRWYTEAFF. The CDR3 bases are TGCGCCAGCAGCAACCGGGACAGGTGGTACACTGAAGCTTTCTTT. The chain employs TRBV5-1 and TRBJ1-1, with 8 bases lining up with TRBD1. The V segment lost 4 bases and the J segment 3 bases; nucleotides outside the gene matches: 8. The CDR3 has 15 amino acids. Germline values: CDR1 SGHRS, CDR2 YFSETQ.

On this clonotype: At one boundary the junction diverges from the germline segment, which might be a read error. The rearrangement uses TRBV7-2 and TRBJ2-3, with 7 bases lining up with TRBD1. Germline assignment: CDR1 SGHTA and CDR2 FQGNSA. This CDR3 spans 14 amino acids. In nucleotides, the CDR3 is TGTGCCAGCAGCCCGACAGGGATCACAGATACGCGGTATTTT. Protein product: CASSPTGITDTRYF. The complete variable domain, with remaining parts taken from reference TRBV7-2 and TRBJ2-3, reads GAGVSQSPSNKVTEKGKDVELRCDPISGHTALYWYRQSLGQGLEFLIYFQGNSAPDKSGLPSDRFSAERTGGSVSTLTIQRTQQEDSAVYLCASSPTGITDTRYFGPGTRLTVL.

This clonotype has a handful of counts. The chain carries TRBV20-1 and TRBJ2-2; maybe TRBD2 (5 bases). The CDR3 sequence is 13 residues long. Germline values: CDR1 DFQATT, CDR2 SNEGSKA (reference sequence). V gave up 1 base and J gave up 5 bases, with 8 bases separating them. The CDR3 spells CSARAGVTGELFF. CDR3 bases: TGCAGTGCTAGAGCCGGGGTGACCGGGGAGCTGTTTTTT.

In regard to this clonotype: A read error may produce the germline difference seen at one junction end. The rearrangement uses TRBV6-5 and TRBJ1-1; D remains ambiguous. The CDR3 spans 13 residues. Germline values: CDR1 MNHEY, CDR2 SVGAGI. The CDR3 loop reads CSSSYSSGTEAFF. The CDR3 DNA is TGTTCCAGCAGTTACTCGTCAGGAACTGAAGCTTTCTTT.

This clonotype was seen a few times. The rearrangement joins TRBV4-1 to TRBJ1-4; a possible D gene is TRBD1 (5 bases). The length of the CDR3 is 15 residues. The germline gives CDR1 MGHRA, CDR2 YSYEKL. Trimming took 3 bases from V and 0 from J, leaving 8 bases between them. The CDR3 coding sequence is TGCGCCAGCAGCCATGGACAAGCAACTAATGAAAAACTGTTTTTT. Translation gives CASSHGQATNEKLFF.

This clonotype was found a few times. This chain joins TRBV20-1 and TRBJ2-7, with unresolved D. The CDR3 runs to 12 residues. In germline, CDR1 is DFQATT, CDR2 SNEGSKA (reference sequence). Trimming pared 0 bases from V and 6 bases from J, leaving 9 bases between. The CDR3 spells CSARDPVVEQYF. The CDR3 DNA is TGCAGTGCTAGAGATCCGGTCGTCGAGCAGTACTTC.

This clonotype showed up many times. The J gene is TRBJ2-1, the V gene TRBV5-1; D is undetermined. Germline V gene lookup returns CDR1 SGHRS and CDR2 YFSETQ. CDR3 length equals 11 residues. Trimming took 4 bases from V and 10 from J, leaving 9 bases between them. The CDR3 region is CASSASGEQFF. The CDR3 DNA reads TGCGCCAGCAGCGCGTCTGGCGAGCAGTTCTTC.

The chain is built from TRBV19 and TRBJ2-1, with TRBD2 identical over 11 bases. Looked up from germline, CDR1 is LNHDA and CDR2 is SQIVND (reference sequence). The CDR3 length is 15 residues. Losses at the gene ends were 7 bases for V and 5 bases for J; bases not matched to a gene: 7. CDR3 loop: CASKVLAGANNEQFF. Here the CDR3 DNA reads TGTGCCAGTAAGGTACTAGCGGGGGCGAACAATGAGCAGTTCTTC.

The chain is built from TRBV3-1 and TRBJ2-1; no clear D gene. The germline CDR1 and CDR2 sequences are LGHDT and YNNKEL (reference sequence). The ends were cut back, 2 bases at V and 4 bases at J, with 12 bases in the middle. The CDR3 sequence is 15 residues long. The CDR3 spells CASSQSLGSYNEQFF. As DNA, the CDR3 is TGTGCCAGCAGCCAATCGTTAGGATCTTACAATGAGCAGTTCTTC.

This clonotype has a handful of counts. The chain employs TRBV5-1 and TRBJ2-1; D remains unclear. Germline V gene lookup returns CDR1 SGHRS and CDR2 YFSETQ. The CDR3 runs to 15 residues. V was clipped by 4 bases and J by 0 bases, with 11 bases between them. Here the CDR3 reads CASSPWMSSYNEQFF. In nucleotides, the CDR3 is TGCGCCAGCAGCCCCTGGATGAGCTCCTACAATGAGCAGTTCTTC.

The chain joins TRBV27 to TRBJ2-1; the match to TRBD1 covers 11 bases. The CDR3 extends over 15 amino acids. The trim removed 6 bases at V and 8 bases at J, leaving 9 bases unmatched. From germline, CDR1 is MNHEY and CDR2 SMNVEV (reference sequence). CDR3 region: CASSQGQGAFYEQFF. CDR3 DNA: TGTGCCAGCAGCCAAGGACAGGGGGCATTTTATGAGCAGTTCTTC.

The genes are TRBV15 and TRBJ2-1, with TRBD2 as a possible D gene (6 bases). Per the germline V gene, CDR1 is LNHNV and CDR2 is YYDKDF (reference sequence). Trimming cost V 3 bases and J 0 bases, with 15 bases left between them. The CDR3 runs 17 residues. CDR3 in amino acids: CATSSVDSGNSYNEQFF. In DNA, the CDR3 is TGTGCCACCAGCAGCGTTGATAGCGGAAACTCCTACAATGAGCAGTTCTTC.

This clonotype was detected only a few times. The genes are TRBV12-3 or TRBV12-4 and TRBJ2-1; D perhaps matches TRBD2 (5 bases). The CDR3 consists of 13 residues. V lost 6 bases to trimming and J lost 0 bases, with 6 bases between them. In DNA form, the CDR3 reads TGTGCCAGCAGGAGCGGCTCCTACAATGAGCAGTTCTTC. Amino acid sequence: CASRSGSYNEQFF.

This chain uses TRBV20-1 with TRBJ1-3; D not certain. The CDR3 has 15 residues. The ends were cut back, 6 bases at V and 0 bases at J, with 15 bases in the middle. Germline CDR1 DFQATT, CDR2 SNEGSKA (reference sequence). The CDR3 loop reads CSAPPHPPSGNTIYF. Here the CDR3 DNA reads TGCAGTGCCCCTCCCCATCCACCCTCTGGAAACACCATATATTTT.

This chain links TRBV25-1 with TRBJ2-7; TRBD1 matches 9 bases. Germline V lookup: CDR1 MGHDK, CDR2 SYGVNS. V gave up 1 base and J gave up 7 bases; unmatched junction bases: 11. The CDR3 contains 16 residues. The CDR3: CASSESPGQGSEEQYF. CDR3 coding DNA: TGTGCCAGCAGTGAATCCCCGGGACAGGGTTCTGAAGAGCAGTACTTC.

V usage is TRBV5-1 and J usage is TRBJ1-1; D remains ambiguous. CDR1 is SGHRS and CDR2 is YFSETQ in the germline V gene. This CDR3 spans 13 amino acids. The V end lost 4 bases, the J end lost 4 bases, and 11 bases lay between the germline ends. As DNA, the CDR3 is TGCGCCAGCAGCGAGGATCTGGGCACTGAAGCTTTCTTT. Its translation: CASSEDLGTEAFF. The complete variable domain, with remaining parts taken from reference TRBV5-1 and TRBJ1-1, reads KAGVTQTPRYLIKTRGQQVTLSCSPISGHRSVSWYQQTPGQGLQFLFEYFSETQRNKGNFPGRFSGRQFSNSRSEMNVSTLELGDSALYLCASSEDLGTEAFFGQGTRLTVV.

The chain is built from TRBV10-3 and TRBJ2-7; 8 bases line up with TRBD1. CDR1 is ENHRY, CDR2 SYGVKD, per germline. The CDR3 spans 14 residues. V trimming: 3 bases; J trimming: 3 bases; junction bases outside the gene matches: 4. The DNA for the CDR3 is TGTGCCATCAGTGATACAGGGGGAGGCTACGAGCAGTACTTC. Translated, it gives CAISDTGGGYEQYF.